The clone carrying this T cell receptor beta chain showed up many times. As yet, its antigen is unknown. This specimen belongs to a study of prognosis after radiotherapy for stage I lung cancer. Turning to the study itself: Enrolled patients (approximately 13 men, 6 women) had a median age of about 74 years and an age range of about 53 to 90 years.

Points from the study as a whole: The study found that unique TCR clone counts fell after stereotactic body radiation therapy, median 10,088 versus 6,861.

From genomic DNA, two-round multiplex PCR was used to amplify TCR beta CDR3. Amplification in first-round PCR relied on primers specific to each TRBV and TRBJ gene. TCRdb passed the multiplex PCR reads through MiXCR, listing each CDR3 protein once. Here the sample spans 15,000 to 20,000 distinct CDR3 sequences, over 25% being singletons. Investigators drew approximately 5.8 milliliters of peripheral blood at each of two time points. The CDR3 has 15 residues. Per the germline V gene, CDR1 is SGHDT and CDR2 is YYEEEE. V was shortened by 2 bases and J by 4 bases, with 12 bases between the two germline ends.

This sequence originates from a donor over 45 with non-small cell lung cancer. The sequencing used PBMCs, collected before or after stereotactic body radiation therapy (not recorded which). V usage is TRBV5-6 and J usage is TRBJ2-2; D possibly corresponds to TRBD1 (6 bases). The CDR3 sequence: CASSLDRIGTGELFF. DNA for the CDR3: TGTGCCAGCAGCTTAGACAGGATCGGCACCGGGGAGCTGTTTTTT.